Each of the 16 T cell receptor beta chains below was sequenced from the same sample in a study of OX40 agonist ivuxolimab in advanced cancers. Sequenced by immunoSEQ multiplex PCR; TCRdb stores in-frame clones only, minus some. The table records around 70,000 clones, 70% to 90% of them present only once. This specimen consisted of CD4+ or CD8+ T cells sorted from blood, obtained in a trial of the OX40 agonist ivuxolimab. These receptors came from an adult with an advanced solid tumor such as melanoma, head and neck, liver or kidney cancer.

This clone was observed a handful of times. The J gene is TRBJ1-1, the V gene TRBV15; D call uncertain. CDR1 and CDR2 from the germline V gene are LNHNV and YYDKDF (reference sequence). Trimming stripped 0 bases from V and 4 bases from J, with 15 bases between. The CDR3 runs to 16 residues. The CDR3 nucleotides read TGTGCCACCAGCAGAGATCTTTTGCCGGGCAGCACTGAAGCTTTCTTT. Its protein product is CATSRDLLPGSTEAFF. Based on the CDR3 plus reference TRBV15 and TRBJ1-1, the full variable domain is DAMVIQNPRYQVTQFGKPVTLSCSQTLNHNVMYWYQQKSSQAPKLLFHYYDKDFNNEADTPDNFQSRRPNTSFCFLDIRSPGLGDTAMYLCATSRDLLPGSTEAFFGQGTRLTVV.

This clone has a single count. The rearrangement joins TRBV7-8 to TRBJ1-5; D is possibly TRBD1 (5 bases). The V and J ends lost 7 bases and 6 bases respectively, with 16 bases between them. Germline V lookup: CDR1 SGHVS, CDR2 FQNEAQ. The CDR3 covers 14 residues. DNA of the CDR3: TGTGCCAGCACTACAATGGGGGTAGGTCAGCCCCAGCATTTT. Residues: CASTTMGVGQPQHF.

This chain joins TRBV7-9 and TRBJ2-7; 7 positions agree with TRBD1. This CDR3 is 14 amino acids long. V trimming: 5 bases; J trimming: 3 bases; junction bases outside the gene matches: 7. CDR1 is SEHNR and CDR2 is FQNEAQ in the germline V gene (reference sequence). Written as DNA, the CDR3 is TGTGCCAGCAGCGACGGGACAGTTGGCTACGAGCAGTACTTC. This encodes CASSDGTVGYEQYF. Full variable domain (outside the CDR3, taken from reference TRBV7-9 and TRBJ2-7): DTGVSQNPRHKITKRGQNVTFRCDPISEHNRLYWYRQTLGQGPEFLTYFQNEAQLEKSRLLSDRFSAERPKGSFSTLEIQRTEQGDSAMYLCASSDGTVGYEQYFGPGTRLTVT.

J is TRBJ2-7 and V is TRBV2; 12 nucleotides align to TRBD1. V lost 6 bases and J lost 3; bases outside the gene matches: 6. CDR3 length: 15 amino acids. CDR1 SNHLY and CDR2 FYNNEI come from the germline V gene. CDR3: CASREGQGAYYEQYF. CDR3 in DNA: TGTGCCAGCAGGGAGGGACAGGGGGCCTACTACGAGCAGTACTTC. Variable domain in full (rest from reference TRBV2 and TRBJ2-7): EPEVTQTPSHQVTQMGQEVILRCVPISNHLYFYWYRQILGQKVEFLVSFYNNEISEKSEIFDDQFSVERPDGSNFTLKIRSTKLEDSAMYFCASREGQGAYYEQYFGPGTRLTVT.

The V and J genes are TRBV5-1 and TRBJ1-1, with unresolved D. Trimming shortened V by 2 bases and J by 7 bases, and 6 bases separated the two germline ends. The CDR3 has 11 residues. The V gene's germline CDR1 is SGHRS and CDR2 YFSETQ. The CDR3 coding sequence is TGCGCCAGCAGCTTCAGGAGTGAAGCTTTCTTT. Protein sequence: CASSFRSEAFF. Full variable domain (remainder filled in from reference TRBV5-1 and TRBJ1-1): KAGVTQTPRYLIKTRGQQVTLSCSPISGHRSVSWYQQTPGQGLQFLFEYFSETQRNKGNFPGRFSGRQFSNSRSEMNVSTLELGDSALYLCASSFRSEAFFGQGTRLTVV.

The gene calls are TRBV6-1 and TRBJ1-4, with TRBD1 matching 8 bases. The J segment lost 7 bases and the V segment lost 5 bases, leaving 6 bases of the junction unmatched. Germline CDR1 is MNHNS and CDR2 is SASEGT. This CDR3 region has 14 residues. The CDR3 protein is CASSPDRVSEKLFF. The CDR3 coding sequence is TGTGCCAGCAGTCCGGACAGGGTCAGTGAAAAACTGTTTTTT.

As to this clone: The missing conserved phenylalanine or tryptophan at the end of this CDR3 makes a read error likely. The DNA is omitted, as the CDR3 cannot be located on it reliably, and the CDR3 follows TCRdb's listing. The chain recombines TRBV5-6 with TRBJ1-2. Inclusive of both ends, the CDR3 amounts to 14 amino acids. Looked up from germline, CDR1 is SGHDT and CDR2 is YYEEEE. This CDR3 reads CASLTGNSRKTYGY.

The V gene is TRBV6-5, the J gene TRBJ1-3; D is uncertain. The V end lost 0 bases, the J end lost 0 bases, and 6 bases lay between the germline ends. The germline V gene has CDR1 MNHEY and CDR2 SVGAGI. This CDR3 is built from 15 residues. The CDR3: CASSYSGSSGNTIYF. CDR3 in DNA: TGTGCCAGCAGTTACTCGGGAAGCTCTGGAAACACCATATATTTT.

This chain uses TRBV11-2 with TRBJ1-1; D unresolved. V lost 1 base to trimming and J lost 5 bases, with 11 bases between them. Germline loops: CDR1 SGHAT, CDR2 FQNNGV. CDR3 length: 14 residues. The CDR3 region has the DNA TGTGCCAGCAGCTTAGCTCGGAGGTGGACTGAAGCTTTCTTT. Amino acid sequence: CASSLARRWTEAFF.

This clone appeared a few times. CDR3 in amino acids: CASQGVSNQPQHF. The CDR3, as DNA: TGTGCCTCCCAAGGAGTTAGCAATCAGCCCCAGCATTTT. The chain combines TRBV7-9 with TRBJ1-5, with D uncertain. CDR1 is SEHNR, CDR2 FQNEAQ, per germline (reference sequence). The CDR3 runs 13 residues. Between the trimmed V and J ends, which lost 11 bases and 0 bases, there was a span of 11 bases.

The rearrangement joins TRBV29-1 to TRBJ2-5; no reliable D call. The V and J ends lost 4 bases and 4 bases respectively, with 13 bases between them. The CDR3 runs to 13 residues. CDR1 and CDR2 from the germline V gene are SQVTM and ANQGSEA. The CDR3 region is CSVGQLPGETQYF. The CDR3 DNA is TGCAGCGTTGGGCAGCTCCCGGGAGAGACCCAGTACTTC.

This chain connects TRBV6-1 to TRBJ1-1; 7 bases are shared with TRBD1. V gave up 3 bases and J gave up 7 bases; unmatched junction bases: 11. The CDR3 contains 15 residues. Germline lookup yields CDR1 MNHNS and CDR2 SASEGT. CDR3 coding DNA: TGTGCCAGCAGTGAGCAGGGACAGCTCGGTGGTGAAGCTTTCTTT. Translated: CASSEQGQLGGEAFF.

The V call is TRBV19, the J call TRBJ2-2; 8 bases map to TRBD1. Germline assignment: CDR1 LNHDA and CDR2 SQIVND (reference sequence). CDR3 length: 15 residues. V lost 8 bases and J lost 5; bases outside the gene matches: 10. The CDR3 sequence is CASAPGRGRTGELFF. CDR3 sequence (DNA): TGTGCCAGTGCCCCGGGCAGGGGGCGGACCGGGGAGCTGTTTTTT.

The chain links TRBV15 to TRBJ1-5; the match to TRBD1 covers 8 bases. The germline gives CDR1 LNHNV, CDR2 YYDKDF (reference sequence). Trimming cost V 2 bases and J 1 base; bases outside gene matches: 10. This CDR3 comprises 18 residues. The CDR3 region is CATSRIQGQARSNQPQHF. CDR3 nucleotides: TGTGCCACCAGCAGAATACAGGGACAGGCGCGGAGCAATCAGCCCCAGCATTTT.

The V gene is TRBV30, the J gene TRBJ2-5; possible D gene TRBD2, 5 bases. Germline-derived CDR1 and CDR2 are GTSNPN and SVGIG (reference sequence). The CDR3 spans 15 residues. V was trimmed by 0 bases and J by 9 bases, leaving 20 bases between them. CDR3 in DNA: TGTGCCTGGAGTGTCCCCCTCGGGGAGAATCGGGCCCAGTACTTC. Protein product: CAWSVPLGENRAQYF.

The V gene is TRBV7-9, the J gene TRBJ1-2; D may be TRBD1 (6 bases). The CDR3 covers 13 residues. Trimming left V 5 bases short and J 6 bases short, with 13 bases between. Germline V gives CDR1 SEHNR, CDR2 FQNEAQ (reference sequence). The CDR3 loop reads CASSPRTEDGYTF. The CDR3 region has the DNA TGTGCCAGCAGCCCCCGGACAGAGGATGGCTACACCTTC.